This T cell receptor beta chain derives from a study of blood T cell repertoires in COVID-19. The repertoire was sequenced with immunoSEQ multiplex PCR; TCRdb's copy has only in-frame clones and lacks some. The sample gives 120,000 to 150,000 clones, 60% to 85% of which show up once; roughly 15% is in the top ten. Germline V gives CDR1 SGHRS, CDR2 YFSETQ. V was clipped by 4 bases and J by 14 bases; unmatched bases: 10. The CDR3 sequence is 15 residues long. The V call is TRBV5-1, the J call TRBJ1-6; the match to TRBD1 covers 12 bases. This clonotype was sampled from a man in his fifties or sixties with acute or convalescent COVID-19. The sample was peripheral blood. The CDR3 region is CASSQGQGAVASLHF. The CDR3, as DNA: TGCGCCAGCAGCCAGGGACAGGGGGCCGTCGCTTCCCTCCACTTT.